The rows below give T cell receptor beta chains drawn from one sample of a study of shared clonotypes between healthy human individuals. Sequencing used immunoSEQ multiplex PCR; TCRdb keeps in-frame clones, though not all of them. The sample includes about 2 million clones, roughly 95% of them seen just once. Sequenced material: naive CD8+ T cells sorted from blood. All receptors derive from a man in his late teens or twenties in good health. CDR3s include the opening cysteine and the closing phenylalanine or tryptophan. Fields, in order: CDR3 length, D gene, V gene, clone size, J gene, CDR3 protein, CDR3 DNA. D genes are given only for firm matches. Expanded clones are given a class, and other clones once, few, many or no size at all.

15	TRBD1	TRBV7-9	-	TRBJ1-1	CASSLLGGTNTEAFF	TGTGCCAGCAGCTTATTAGGGGGCACGAACACTGAAGCTTTCTTT
18	-	TRBV7-2	-	TRBJ1-6	CASSLNPPGSSYNSPLHF	TGTGCCAGCAGCTTAAACCCCCCAGGAAGCTCCTATAATTCACCCCTCCACTTT
16	TRBD1	TRBV4-3	once	TRBJ1-1	CASSQDIGTGYPEAFF	TGCGCCAGCAGCCAAGATATAGGGACAGGTTATCCTGAAGCTTTCTTT
17	-	TRBV19	once	TRBJ1-4	CASSMGGADATNEKLFF	TGTGCCAGTAGTATGGGTGGGGCAGATGCAACTAATGAAAAACTGTTTTTT
16	-	TRBV7-9	once	TRBJ1-1	CASDLEVDRGNTEAFF	TGTGCCAGCGACTTGGAAGTGGACAGAGGCAACACTGAAGCTTTCTTT
13	-	TRBV15	-	TRBJ1-2	CATSRVPFEGYTF	TGTGCCACCAGCAGAGTCCCGTTCGAGGGCTACACCTTC
17	TRBD2	TRBV2	-	TRBJ2-1	CASSGKLAGGPVREQFF	TGTGCCAGCAGTGGCAAGCTAGCGGGAGGGCCAGTCCGTGAGCAGTTCTTC
12	TRBD2	TRBV10-3	-	TRBJ2-1	CAIENSGGEQFF	TGTGCCATCGAAAATAGCGGGGGTGAGCAGTTCTTC
14	-	TRBV25-1	-	TRBJ2-3	CATSPRPSTDTQYF	TGTGCCACCTCTCCCAGGCCCAGCACAGATACGCAGTATTTT
12	-	TRBV5-4	few	TRBJ1-1	CASSFSQGYAFF	TGTGCCAGCAGCTTCTCCCAGGGATATGCTTTCTTT
13	-	TRBV7-2	-	TRBJ2-3	CASSPSPRDTQYF	TGTGCCAGCAGCCCCTCCCCTCGGGATACGCAGTATTTT
14	-	TRBV7-9	-	TRBJ1-5	CASSSPDSDQPQHF	TGTGCCAGCAGCTCCCCCGACAGCGATCAGCCCCAGCATTTT
16	-	TRBV5-1	-	TRBJ2-5	CASRQGGGAVFETQYF	TGCGCCAGCAGGCAAGGAGGGGGCGCGGTTTTCGAGACCCAGTACTTC
14	-	TRBV25-1	-	TRBJ2-3	CASSENRVPDTQYF	TGTGCCAGCAGTGAAAACAGGGTCCCAGATACGCAGTATTTT
15	TRBD1	TRBV9	-	TRBJ1-3	CASSVDGTEGNTIYF	TGTGCCAGCAGCGTAGACGGGACAGAAGGAAACACCATATATTTT
12	-	TRBV30	-	TRBJ2-7	CAWSVLGYEQYF	TGTGCCTGGAGTGTATTGGGATACGAGCAGTACTTC
15	TRBD2	TRBV9	once	TRBJ2-3	CASSLLAGYTDTQYF	TGTGCCAGCAGCCTGCTAGCGGGTTACACAGATACGCAGTATTTT
13	-	TRBV7-8	-	TRBJ2-7	CASSLLDPYEQYF	TGTGCCAGCAGCTTACTAGACCCCTACGAGCAGTACTTC
13	-	TRBV10-2	-	TRBJ1-1	CASRPGLNTEAFF	TGCGCCAGCCGTCCGGGGTTGAACACTGAAGCTTTCTTT
15	TRBD2	TRBV7-2	-	TRBJ2-7	CASSPGLAGAYEQYF	TGTGCCAGCAGCCCGGGACTAGCGGGAGCCTACGAGCAGTACTTC
17	TRBD1	TRBV7-6	-	TRBJ2-5	CASSPRTGMDNQETQYF	TGTGCCAGCAGCCCCCGGACAGGGATGGACAACCAAGAGACCCAGTACTTC
15	-	TRBV18	-	TRBJ2-3	CASSRGSSLIDTQYF	TGTGCCAGCTCTAGGGGTTCCAGCCTAATAGATACGCAGTATTTT
15	-	TRBV5-1	-	TRBJ1-1	CASSFSGVTGPEAFF	TGCGCCAGCAGCTTCAGTGGGGTGACTGGGCCTGAAGCTTTCTTT